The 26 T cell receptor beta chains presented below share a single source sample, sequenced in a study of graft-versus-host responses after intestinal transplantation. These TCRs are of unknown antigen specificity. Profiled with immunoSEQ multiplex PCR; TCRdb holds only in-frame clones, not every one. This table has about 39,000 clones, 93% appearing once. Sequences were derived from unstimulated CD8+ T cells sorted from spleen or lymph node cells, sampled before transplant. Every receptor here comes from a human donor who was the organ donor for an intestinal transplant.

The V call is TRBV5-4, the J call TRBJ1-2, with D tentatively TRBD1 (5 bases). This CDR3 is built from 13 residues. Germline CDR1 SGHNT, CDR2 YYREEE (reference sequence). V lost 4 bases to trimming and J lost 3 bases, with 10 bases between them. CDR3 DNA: TGTGCCAGCAGCCGCCGGGGGGACTATGGCTACACCTTC. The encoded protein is CASSRRGDYGYTF.

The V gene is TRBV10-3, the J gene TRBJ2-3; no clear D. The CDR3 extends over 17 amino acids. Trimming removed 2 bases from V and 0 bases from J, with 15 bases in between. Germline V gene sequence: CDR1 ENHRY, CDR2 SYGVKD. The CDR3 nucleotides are TGTGCCATCAGTGAGGAAGGCTACCGTAAAAGCACAGATACGCAGTATTTT. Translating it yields CAISEEGYRKSTDTQYF.

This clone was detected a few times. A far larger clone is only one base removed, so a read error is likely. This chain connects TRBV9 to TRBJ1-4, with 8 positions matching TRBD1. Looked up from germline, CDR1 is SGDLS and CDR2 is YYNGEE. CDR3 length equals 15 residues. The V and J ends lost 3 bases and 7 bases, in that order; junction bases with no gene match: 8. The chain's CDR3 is CASSATWTGTEKLFF. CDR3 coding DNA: TGTGCCAGCAGCGCCACCTGGACAGGGACTGAAAAACTGTTTTTT. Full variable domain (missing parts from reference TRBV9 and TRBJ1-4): DSGVTQTPKHLITATGQRVTLRCSPRSGDLSVYWYQQSLDQGLQFLIQYYNGEERAKGNILERFSAQQFPDLHSELNLSSLELGDSALYFCASSATWTGTEKLFFGSGTQLSVL.

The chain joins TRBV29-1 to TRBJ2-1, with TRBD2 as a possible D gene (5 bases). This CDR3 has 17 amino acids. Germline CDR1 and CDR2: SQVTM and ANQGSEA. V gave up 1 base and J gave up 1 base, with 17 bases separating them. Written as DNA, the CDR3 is TGCAGCGTTGAAGCCGAGGAACTAGTGAGGTCCTACAATGAGCAGTTCTTC. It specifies CSVEAEELVRSYNEQFF.

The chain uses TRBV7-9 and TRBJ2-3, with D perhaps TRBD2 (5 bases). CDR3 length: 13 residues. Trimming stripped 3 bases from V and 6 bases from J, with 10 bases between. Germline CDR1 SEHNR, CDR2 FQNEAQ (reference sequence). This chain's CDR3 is CASSFRGTDTQYF. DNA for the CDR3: TGTGCCAGCAGCTTCCGGGGTACGGATACGCAGTATTTT.

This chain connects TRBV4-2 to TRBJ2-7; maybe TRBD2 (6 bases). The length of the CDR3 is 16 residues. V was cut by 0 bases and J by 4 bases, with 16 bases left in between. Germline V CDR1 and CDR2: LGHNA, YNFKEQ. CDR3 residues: CASSQEWEAGYYEQYF. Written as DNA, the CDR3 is TGTGCCAGCAGCCAAGAGTGGGAGGCCGGATATTACGAGCAGTACTTC.

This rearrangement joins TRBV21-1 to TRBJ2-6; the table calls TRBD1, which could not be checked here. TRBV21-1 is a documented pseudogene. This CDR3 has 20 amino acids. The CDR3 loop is CASSGPRDRIPLAGANVLTF. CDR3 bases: TGTGCCAGCAGCGGGCCCCGGGACAGAATTCCCCTGGCTGGGGCCAACGTCCTGACTTTC.

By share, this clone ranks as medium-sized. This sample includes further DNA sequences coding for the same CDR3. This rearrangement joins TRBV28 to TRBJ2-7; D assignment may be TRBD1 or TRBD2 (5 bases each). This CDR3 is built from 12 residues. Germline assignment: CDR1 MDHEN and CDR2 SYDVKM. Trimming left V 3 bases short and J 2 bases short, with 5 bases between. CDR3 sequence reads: CASSLGAYEQYF. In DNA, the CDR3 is TGTGCCAGCAGTTTGGGGGCCTACGAGCAGTACTTC.

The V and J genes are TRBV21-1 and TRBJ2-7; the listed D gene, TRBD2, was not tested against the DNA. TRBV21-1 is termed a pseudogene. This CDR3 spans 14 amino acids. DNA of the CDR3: TGTGCCAGCATTCCTAGTAGCTCTCTCCAAGAGCAGTACTTC. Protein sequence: CASIPSSSLQEQYF.

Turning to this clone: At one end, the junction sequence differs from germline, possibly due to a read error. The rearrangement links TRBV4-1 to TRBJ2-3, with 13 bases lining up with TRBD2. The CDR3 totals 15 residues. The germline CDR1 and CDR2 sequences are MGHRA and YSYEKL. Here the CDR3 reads CASSQGLAGENTQYF. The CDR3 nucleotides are TGTGCCAGCAGCCAAGGACTAGCGGGGGAAAATACGCAGTATTTT.

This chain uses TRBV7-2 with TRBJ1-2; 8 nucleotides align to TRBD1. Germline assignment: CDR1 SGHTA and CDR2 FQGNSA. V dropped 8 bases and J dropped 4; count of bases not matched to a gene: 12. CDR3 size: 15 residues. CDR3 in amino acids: CASAPNTGGTYGYTF. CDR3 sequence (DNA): TGTGCCAGCGCCCCCAATACAGGGGGGACCTATGGCTACACCTTC.

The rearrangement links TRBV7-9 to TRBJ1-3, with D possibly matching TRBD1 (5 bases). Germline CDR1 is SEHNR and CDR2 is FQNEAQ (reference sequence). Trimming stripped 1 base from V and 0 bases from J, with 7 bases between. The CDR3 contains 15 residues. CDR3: CASSLERGSGNTIYF. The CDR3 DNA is TGTGCCAGCAGCTTAGAGAGGGGCTCTGGAAACACCATATATTTT. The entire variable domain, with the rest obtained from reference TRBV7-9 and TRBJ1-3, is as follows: DTGVSQNPRHKITKRGQNVTFRCDPISEHNRLYWYRQTLGQGPEFLTYFQNEAQLEKSRLLSDRFSAERPKGSFSTLEIQRTEQGDSAMYLCASSLERGSGNTIYFGEGSWLTVV.

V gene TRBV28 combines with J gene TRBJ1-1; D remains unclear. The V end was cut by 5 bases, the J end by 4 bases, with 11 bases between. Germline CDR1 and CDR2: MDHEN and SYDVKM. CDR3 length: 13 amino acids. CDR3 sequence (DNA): TGTGCCAGCAGTCGCGTAATCGGCACTGAAGCTTTCTTT. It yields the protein CASSRVIGTEAFF.

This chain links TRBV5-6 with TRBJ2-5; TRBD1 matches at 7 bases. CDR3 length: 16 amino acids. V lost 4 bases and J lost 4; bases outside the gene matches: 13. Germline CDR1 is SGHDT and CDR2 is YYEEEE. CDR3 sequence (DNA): TGTGCCAGCAGCACCGGGACAGCCTATGACGGAGAGACCCAGTACTTC. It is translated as CASSTGTAYDGETQYF.

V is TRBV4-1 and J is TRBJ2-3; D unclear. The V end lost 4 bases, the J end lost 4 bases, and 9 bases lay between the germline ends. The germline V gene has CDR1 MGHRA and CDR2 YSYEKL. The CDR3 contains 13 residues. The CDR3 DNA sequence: TGCGCCAGCAGCCCAGGACGGGCAGATACGCAGTATTTT. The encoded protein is CASSPGRADTQYF.

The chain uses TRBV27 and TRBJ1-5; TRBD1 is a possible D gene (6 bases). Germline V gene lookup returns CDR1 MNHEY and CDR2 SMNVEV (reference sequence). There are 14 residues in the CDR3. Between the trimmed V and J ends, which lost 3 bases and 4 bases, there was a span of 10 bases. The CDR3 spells CASSLVGGNQPQHF. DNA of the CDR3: TGTGCCAGCAGTTTGGTAGGGGGAAATCAGCCCCAGCATTTT.

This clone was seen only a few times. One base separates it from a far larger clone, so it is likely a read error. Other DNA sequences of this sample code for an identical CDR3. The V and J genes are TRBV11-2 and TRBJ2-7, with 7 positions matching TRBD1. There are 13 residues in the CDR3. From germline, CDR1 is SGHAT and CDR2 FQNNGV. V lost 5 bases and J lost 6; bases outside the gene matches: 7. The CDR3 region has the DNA TGTGCCAGCAGCCAAAGGACAGGACGCGAGCAGTACTTC. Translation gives CASSQRTGREQYF.

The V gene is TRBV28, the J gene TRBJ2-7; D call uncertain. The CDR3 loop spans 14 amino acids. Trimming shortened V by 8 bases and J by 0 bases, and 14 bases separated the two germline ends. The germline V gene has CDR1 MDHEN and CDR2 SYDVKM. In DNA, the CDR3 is TGTGCCAGCTTACAAAGCTCACCCTCCTACGAGCAGTACTTC. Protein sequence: CASLQSSPSYEQYF.

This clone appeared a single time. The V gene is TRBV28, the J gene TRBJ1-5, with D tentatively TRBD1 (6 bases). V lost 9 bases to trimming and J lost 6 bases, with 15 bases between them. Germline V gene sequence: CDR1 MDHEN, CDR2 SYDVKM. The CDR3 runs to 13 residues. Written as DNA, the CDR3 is TGTGCCAGTAGGGGGGTGGGGTCTCAGCCCCAGCATTTT. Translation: CASRGVGSQPQHF.

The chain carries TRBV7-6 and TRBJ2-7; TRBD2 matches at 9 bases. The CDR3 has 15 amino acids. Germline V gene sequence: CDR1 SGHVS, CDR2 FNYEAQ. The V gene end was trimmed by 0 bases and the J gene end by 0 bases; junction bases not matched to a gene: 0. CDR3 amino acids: CASSLATSGSYEQYF. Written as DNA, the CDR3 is TGTGCCAGCAGCTTAGCGACTAGCGGCTCCTACGAGCAGTACTTC.

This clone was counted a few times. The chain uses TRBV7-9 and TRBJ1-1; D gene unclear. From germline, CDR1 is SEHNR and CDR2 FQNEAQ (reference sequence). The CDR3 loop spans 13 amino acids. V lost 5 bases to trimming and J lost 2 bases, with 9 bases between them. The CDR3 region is CASSLAINTEAFF. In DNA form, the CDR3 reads TGTGCCAGCAGCCTGGCGATAAACACTGAAGCTTTCTTT.

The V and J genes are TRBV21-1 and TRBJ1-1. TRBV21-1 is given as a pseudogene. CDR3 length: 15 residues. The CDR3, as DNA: TGTGCCAGCAGCAAAACCGCCAGACCCAACACTGAAGCTTTCTTT. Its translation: CASSKTARPNTEAFF.

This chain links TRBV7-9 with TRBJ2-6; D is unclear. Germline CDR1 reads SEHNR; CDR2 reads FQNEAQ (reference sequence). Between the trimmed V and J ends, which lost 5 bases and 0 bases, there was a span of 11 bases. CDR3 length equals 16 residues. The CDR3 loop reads CASSQPRTSGANVLTF. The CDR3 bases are TGTGCCAGCAGCCAACCCCGGACCTCTGGGGCCAACGTCCTGACTTTC.

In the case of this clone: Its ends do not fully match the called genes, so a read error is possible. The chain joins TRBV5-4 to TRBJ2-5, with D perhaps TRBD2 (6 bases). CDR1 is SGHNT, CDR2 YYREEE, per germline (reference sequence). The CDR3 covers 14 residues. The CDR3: CASSTRGPQEAQYF. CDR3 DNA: TGTGCCAGCAGCACGCGGGGACCACAAGAGGCCCAGTACTTC.

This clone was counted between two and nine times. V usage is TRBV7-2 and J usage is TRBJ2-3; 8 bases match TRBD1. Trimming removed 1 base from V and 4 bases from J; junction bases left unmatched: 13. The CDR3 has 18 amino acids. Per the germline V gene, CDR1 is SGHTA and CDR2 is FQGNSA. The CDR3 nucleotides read TGTGCCAGCAGCTTAGTACCCGGACAGGGCATAGGCGCAGATACGCAGTATTTT. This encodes CASSLVPGQGIGADTQYF.

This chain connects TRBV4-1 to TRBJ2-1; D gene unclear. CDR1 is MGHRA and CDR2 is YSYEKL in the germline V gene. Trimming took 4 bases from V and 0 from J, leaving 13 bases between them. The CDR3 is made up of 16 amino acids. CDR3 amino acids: CASSPLGGSSYNEQFF. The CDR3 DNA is TGCGCCAGCAGCCCCCTTGGCGGAAGCTCCTACAATGAGCAGTTCTTC.